This note documents a single T cell receptor (beta chain) sequence. The data belong to a study of technical replicates of blood from a handful of donors. Profiling relied on immunoSEQ multiplex PCR, and the TCRdb table lists in-frame clones only, not all of them. The repertoire has around 13,000 clones, around four fifths of them found once; the top ten carry 9.5% to 13%. The receptor comes from a human donor in good health. Source material: PBMCs.

The CDR3 sequence: CASSQGQGRYNEQFF. The CDR3 DNA sequence: TGTGCCAGCAGCCAGGGACAGGGTCGGTACAATGAGCAGTTCTTC. V gene TRBV11-3 combines with J gene TRBJ2-1, with TRBD1 matching 9 bases. This CDR3 is 15 amino acids long. V shed 5 bases and J 4 bases; nucleotides not matched to a gene: 6. Germline V gene sequence: CDR1 SGHNT, CDR2 YENEEA.